This T cell receptor beta chain was identified during a study of beta chain features in type 1 diabetes. The single heparinised draw taken from each donor contained about 100 mL of blood on average. Sorted CD4+ subsets: naive, central memory, regulatory, stem cell-like memory (CD45RO/CCR7/CD25/CD127/CD95/CD27 panel). The isolated RNA, all of it, was reverse transcribed, so expressed TCRB transcripts were what got sequenced. Sequenced by immunoSEQ multiplex PCR; TCRdb stores in-frame clones only, minus some. The repertoire holds a few hundred thousand clones, with 16% as singletons. From germline, CDR1 is SNHLY and CDR2 FYNNEI. CDR3 length: 11 residues. V was trimmed by 2 bases and J by 8 bases, leaving 6 bases between them. Overall study results and limits: Researchers report that Type 1 diabetes patients had moderately but significantly shorter TCRB CDR3s across all four CD4+ subsets.

This clone was picked up a small number of times. Its antigen is not known. The rearrangement links TRBV2 to TRBJ1-2; unclear D gene. The sample taken for sequencing was naive CD4+ T cells from blood. This TCR derives from a man aged 25-45 years with type 1 diabetes. The DNA of the CDR3 is TGTGCCAGCAGTGAACCCGACGGCTACACCTTC. Translating it yields CASSEPDGYTF. Supplemented by reference TRBV2 and TRBJ1-2, the full variable domain reads EPEVTQTPSHQVTQMGQEVILRCVPISNHLYFYWYRQILGQKVEFLVSFYNNEISEKSEIFDDQFSVERPDGSNFTLKIRSTKLEDSAMYFCASSEPDGYTFGSGTRLTVV.